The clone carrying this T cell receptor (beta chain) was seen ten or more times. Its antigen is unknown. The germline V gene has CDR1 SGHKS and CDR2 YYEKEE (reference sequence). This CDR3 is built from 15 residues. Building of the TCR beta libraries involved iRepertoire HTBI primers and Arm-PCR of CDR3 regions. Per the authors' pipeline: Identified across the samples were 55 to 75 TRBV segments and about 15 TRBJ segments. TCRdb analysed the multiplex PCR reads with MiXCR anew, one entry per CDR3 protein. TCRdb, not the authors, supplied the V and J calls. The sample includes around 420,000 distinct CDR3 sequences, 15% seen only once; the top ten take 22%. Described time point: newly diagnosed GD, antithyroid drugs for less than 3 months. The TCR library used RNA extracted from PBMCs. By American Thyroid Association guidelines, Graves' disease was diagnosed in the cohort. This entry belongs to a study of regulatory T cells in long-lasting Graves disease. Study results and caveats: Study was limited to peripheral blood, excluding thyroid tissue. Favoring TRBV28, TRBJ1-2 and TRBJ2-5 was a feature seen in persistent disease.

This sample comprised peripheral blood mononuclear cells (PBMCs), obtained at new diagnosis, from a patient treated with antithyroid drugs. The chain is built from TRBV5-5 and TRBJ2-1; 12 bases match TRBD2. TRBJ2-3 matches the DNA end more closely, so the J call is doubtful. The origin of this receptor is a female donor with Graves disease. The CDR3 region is CASSLGTSGDVLQYF. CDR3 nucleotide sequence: TGTGCCAGCAGCTTGGGGACTAGCGGGGATGTCCTGCAGTATTTT.